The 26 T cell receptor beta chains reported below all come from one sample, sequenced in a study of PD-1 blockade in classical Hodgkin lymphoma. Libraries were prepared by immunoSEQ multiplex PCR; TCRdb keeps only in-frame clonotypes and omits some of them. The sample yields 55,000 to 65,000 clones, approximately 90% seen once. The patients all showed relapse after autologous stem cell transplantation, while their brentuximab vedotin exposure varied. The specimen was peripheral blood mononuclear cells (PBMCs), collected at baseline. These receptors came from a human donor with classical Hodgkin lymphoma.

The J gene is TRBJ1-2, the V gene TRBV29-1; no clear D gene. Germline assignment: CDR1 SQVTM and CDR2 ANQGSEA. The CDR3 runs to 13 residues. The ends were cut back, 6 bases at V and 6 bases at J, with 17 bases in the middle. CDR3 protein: CSVGTAPLDGYTF. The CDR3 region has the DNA TGCAGCGTAGGCACAGCCCCTCTGGATGGCTACACCTTC.

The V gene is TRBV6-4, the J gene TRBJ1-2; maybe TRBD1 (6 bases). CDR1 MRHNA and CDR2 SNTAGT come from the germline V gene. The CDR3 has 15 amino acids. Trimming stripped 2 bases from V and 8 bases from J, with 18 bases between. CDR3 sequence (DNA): TGTGCCAGCAGTGACACTTTTTCCGGACAGAGGGGCTACACCTTC. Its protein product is CASSDTFSGQRGYTF.

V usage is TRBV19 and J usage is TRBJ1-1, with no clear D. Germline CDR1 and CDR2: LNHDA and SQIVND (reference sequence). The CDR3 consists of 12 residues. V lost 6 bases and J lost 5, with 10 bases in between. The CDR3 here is CASSAGSTEAFF. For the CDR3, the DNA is TGTGCCAGTAGCGCCGGGAGTACTGAAGCTTTCTTT.

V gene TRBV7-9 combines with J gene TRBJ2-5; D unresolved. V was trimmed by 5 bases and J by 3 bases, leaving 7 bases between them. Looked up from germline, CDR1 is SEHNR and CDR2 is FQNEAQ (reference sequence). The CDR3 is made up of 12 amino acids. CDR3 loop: CASSPYEETQYF. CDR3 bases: TGTGCCAGCAGCCCATACGAAGAGACCCAGTACTTC.

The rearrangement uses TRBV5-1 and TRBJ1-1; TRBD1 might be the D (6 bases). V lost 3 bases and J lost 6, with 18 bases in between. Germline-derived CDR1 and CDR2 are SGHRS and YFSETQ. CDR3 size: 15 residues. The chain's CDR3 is CASSSPQGPPAEAFF. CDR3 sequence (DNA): TGCGCCAGCAGCTCGCCACAGGGTCCTCCGGCTGAAGCTTTCTTT. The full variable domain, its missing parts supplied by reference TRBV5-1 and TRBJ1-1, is KAGVTQTPRYLIKTRGQQVTLSCSPISGHRSVSWYQQTPGQGLQFLFEYFSETQRNKGNFPGRFSGRQFSNSRSEMNVSTLELGDSALYLCASSSPQGPPAEAFFGQGTRLTVV.

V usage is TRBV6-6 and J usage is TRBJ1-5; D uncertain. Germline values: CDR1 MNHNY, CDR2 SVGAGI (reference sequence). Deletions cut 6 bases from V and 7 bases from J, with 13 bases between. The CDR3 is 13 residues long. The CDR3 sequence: CASSLTRRQPQHF. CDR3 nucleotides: TGTGCCAGCAGCCTGACAAGGAGGCAGCCCCAGCATTTT.

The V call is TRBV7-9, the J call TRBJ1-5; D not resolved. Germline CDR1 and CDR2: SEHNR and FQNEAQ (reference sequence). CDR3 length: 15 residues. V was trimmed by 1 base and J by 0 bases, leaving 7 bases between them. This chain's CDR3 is CASSLGALSNQPQHF. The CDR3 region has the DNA TGTGCCAGCAGCTTAGGGGCCCTTAGCAATCAGCCCCAGCATTTT.

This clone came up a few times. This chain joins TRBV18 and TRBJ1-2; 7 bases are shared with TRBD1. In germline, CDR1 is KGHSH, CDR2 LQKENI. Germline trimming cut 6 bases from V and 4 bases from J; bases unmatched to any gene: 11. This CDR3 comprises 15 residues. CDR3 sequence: CASSLTGRDLYGYTF. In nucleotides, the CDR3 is TGTGCCAGCTCGCTGACAGGGAGGGATCTCTATGGCTACACCTTC.

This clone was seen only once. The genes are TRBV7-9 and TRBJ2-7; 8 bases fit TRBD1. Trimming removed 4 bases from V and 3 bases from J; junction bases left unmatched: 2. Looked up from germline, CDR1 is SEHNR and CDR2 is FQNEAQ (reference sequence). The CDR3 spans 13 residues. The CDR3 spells CASSSTGGYEQYF. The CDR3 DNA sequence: TGTGCCAGCAGCTCCACAGGGGGCTACGAGCAGTACTTC.

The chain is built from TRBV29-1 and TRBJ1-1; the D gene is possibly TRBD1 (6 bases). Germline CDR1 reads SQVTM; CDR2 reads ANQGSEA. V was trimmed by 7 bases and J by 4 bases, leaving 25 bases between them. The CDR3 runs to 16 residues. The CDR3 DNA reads TGCAGCGCCGCGGGGGTTTACAGGGAGATTGGCACTGAAGCTTTCTTT. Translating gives CSAAGVYREIGTEAFF.

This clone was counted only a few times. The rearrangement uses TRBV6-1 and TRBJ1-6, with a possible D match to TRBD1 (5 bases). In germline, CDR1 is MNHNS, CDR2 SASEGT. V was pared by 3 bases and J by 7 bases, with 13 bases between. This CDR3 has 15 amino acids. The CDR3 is CASSDRVEGNSPLHF. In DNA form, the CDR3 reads TGTGCCAGCAGTGACAGGGTCGAGGGGAATTCACCCCTCCACTTT.

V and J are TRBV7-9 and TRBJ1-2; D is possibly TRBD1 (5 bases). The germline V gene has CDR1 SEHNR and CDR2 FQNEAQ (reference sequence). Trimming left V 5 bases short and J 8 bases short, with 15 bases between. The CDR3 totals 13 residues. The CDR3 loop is CASSREEGRGYTF. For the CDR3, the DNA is TGTGCCAGCAGCCGCGAAGAGGGGCGAGGCTACACCTTC.

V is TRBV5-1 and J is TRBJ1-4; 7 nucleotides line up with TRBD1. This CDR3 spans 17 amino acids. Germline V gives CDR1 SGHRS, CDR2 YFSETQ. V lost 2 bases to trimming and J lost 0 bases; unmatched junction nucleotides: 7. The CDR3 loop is CASSFGTAFATNEKLFF. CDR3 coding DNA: TGCGCCAGCAGCTTCGGGACAGCCTTTGCAACTAATGAAAAACTGTTTTTT.

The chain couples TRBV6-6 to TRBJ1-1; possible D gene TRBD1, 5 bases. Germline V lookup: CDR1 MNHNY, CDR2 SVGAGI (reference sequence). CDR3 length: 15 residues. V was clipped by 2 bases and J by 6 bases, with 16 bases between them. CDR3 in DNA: TGTGCCAGCAGTTACCTGGGCAGGGTGACCCCTGAAGCTTTCTTT. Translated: CASSYLGRVTPEAFF.

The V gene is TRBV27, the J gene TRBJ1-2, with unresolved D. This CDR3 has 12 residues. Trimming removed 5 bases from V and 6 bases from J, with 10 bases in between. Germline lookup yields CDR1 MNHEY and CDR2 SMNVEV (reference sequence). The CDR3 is CASSQGFDGYTF. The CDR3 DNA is TGTGCCAGCAGTCAAGGTTTCGATGGCTACACCTTC.

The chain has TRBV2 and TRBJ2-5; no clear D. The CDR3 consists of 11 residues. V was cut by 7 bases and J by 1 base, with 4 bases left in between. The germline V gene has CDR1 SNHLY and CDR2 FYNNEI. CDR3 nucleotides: TGTGCCAGCATGCGCCAAGAGACCCAGTACTTC. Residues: CASMRQETQYF.

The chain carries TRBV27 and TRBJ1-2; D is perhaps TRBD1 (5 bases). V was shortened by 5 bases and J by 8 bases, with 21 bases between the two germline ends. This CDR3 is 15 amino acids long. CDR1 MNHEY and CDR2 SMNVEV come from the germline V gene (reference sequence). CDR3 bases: TGTGCCAGCAGTCCAGAAACCGGCAGGGTGGACGGCTACACCTTC. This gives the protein CASSPETGRVDGYTF.

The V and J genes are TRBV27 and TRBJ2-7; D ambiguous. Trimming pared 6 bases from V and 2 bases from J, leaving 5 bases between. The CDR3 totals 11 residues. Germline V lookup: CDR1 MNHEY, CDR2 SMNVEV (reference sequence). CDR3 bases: TGTGCCAGCAGGCGGACCTACGAGCAGTACTTC. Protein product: CASRRTYEQYF.

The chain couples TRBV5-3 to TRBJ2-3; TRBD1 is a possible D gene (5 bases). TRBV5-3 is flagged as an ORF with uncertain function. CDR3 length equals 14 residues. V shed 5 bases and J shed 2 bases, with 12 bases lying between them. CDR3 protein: CARSLETATDTQYF. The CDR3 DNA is TGTGCCAGAAGTCTAGAGACAGCCACAGATACGCAGTATTTT.

CDR3 in amino acids: CASSPWDRPYEQYF. CDR3 nucleotide sequence: TGTGCCAGCAGTCCCTGGGACAGACCCTACGAGCAGTACTTC. The rearrangement uses TRBV27 and TRBJ2-7; 7 nucleotides align to TRBD1. Losses at the gene ends were 5 bases for V and 2 bases for J; bases not matched to a gene: 6. The CDR3 extends over 14 amino acids. The V gene's germline CDR1 is MNHEY and CDR2 SMNVEV (reference sequence).

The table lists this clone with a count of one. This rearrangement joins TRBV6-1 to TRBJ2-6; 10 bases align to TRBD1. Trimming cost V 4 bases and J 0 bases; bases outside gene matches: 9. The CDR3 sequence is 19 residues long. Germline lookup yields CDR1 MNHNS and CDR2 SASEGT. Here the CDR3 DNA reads TGTGCCAGCAGTGGGCCGACAGGGGGCCCCCTCTCTGGGGCCAACGTCCTGACTTTC. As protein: CASSGPTGGPLSGANVLTF.

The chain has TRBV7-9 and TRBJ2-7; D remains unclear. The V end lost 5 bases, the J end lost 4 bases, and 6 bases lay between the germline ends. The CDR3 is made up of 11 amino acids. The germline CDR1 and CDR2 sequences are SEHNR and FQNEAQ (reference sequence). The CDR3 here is CASSAEYEQYF. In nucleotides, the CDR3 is TGTGCCAGCAGCGCCGAGTACGAGCAGTACTTC. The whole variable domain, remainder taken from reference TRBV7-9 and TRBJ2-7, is DTGVSQNPRHKITKRGQNVTFRCDPISEHNRLYWYRQTLGQGPEFLTYFQNEAQLEKSRLLSDRFSAERPKGSFSTLEIQRTEQGDSAMYLCASSAEYEQYFGPGTRLTVT.

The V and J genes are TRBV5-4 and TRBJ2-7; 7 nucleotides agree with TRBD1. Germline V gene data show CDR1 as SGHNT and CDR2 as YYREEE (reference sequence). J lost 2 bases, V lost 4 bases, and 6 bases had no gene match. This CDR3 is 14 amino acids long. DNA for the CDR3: TGTGCCAGCAGCCGCAGGGGGAATGCCTACGAGCAGTACTTC. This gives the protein CASSRRGNAYEQYF.

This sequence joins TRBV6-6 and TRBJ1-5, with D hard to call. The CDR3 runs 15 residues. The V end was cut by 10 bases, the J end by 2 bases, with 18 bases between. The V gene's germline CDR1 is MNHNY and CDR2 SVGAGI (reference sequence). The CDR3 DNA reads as TGTGCCACTTCCCCTTTGGTGGGTGGCAATCAGCCCCAGCATTTT. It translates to CATSPLVGGNQPQHF.

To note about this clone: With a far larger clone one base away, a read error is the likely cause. The CDR3 nucleotides are TGTGCCACCAGAGGCAATGAGCAGTTCTTC. Its translation is CATRGNEQFF. The J gene is TRBJ2-1, the V gene TRBV15, with D uncertain. CDR3 length: 10 amino acids. Germline V lookup: CDR1 LNHNV, CDR2 YYDKDF (reference sequence). V was clipped by 6 bases and J by 6 bases, with 3 bases between them.

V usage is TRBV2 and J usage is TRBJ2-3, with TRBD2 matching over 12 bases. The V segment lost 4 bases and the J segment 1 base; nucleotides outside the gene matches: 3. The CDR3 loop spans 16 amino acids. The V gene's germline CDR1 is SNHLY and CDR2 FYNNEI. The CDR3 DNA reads TGTGCCAGCAGTGCGCTAGCGGGGGGGGGCACAGATACGCAGTATTTT. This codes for CASSALAGGGTDTQYF.